A selection of T cell receptor beta chains follows, all from one sample in a study of blood T cell repertoires in COVID-19. Libraries were prepared by immunoSEQ multiplex PCR; TCRdb keeps only in-frame clonotypes and omits some of them. This sample has roughly 150,000 clones; over 75% occur once, and the top ten carry 9.5% to 11%. The source material was peripheral blood. These receptors all stem from a man aged 55-75 years with active or convalescent COVID-19. The CDR3 runs from the conserved cysteine through the conserved F or W. The size of a clone is reported for some rows only, either as once, few or many, or as a class for expanded clones.

v_call: TRBV5-4; clone_size: few; j_call: TRBJ1-5; cdr3_aa: CASSNRDRGSNQPQHF
v_call: TRBV29-1; clone_size: .; j_call: TRBJ2-2; cdr3_aa: CSAWAGLAAGELFF
v_call: TRBV15; clone_size: .; j_call: TRBJ1-2; cdr3_aa: CATSPTKTGDYGYTF
v_call: TRBV5-1; clone_size: .; j_call: TRBJ2-1; cdr3_aa: CASSRLAGVLNEQFF
v_call: TRBV29-1; clone_size: .; j_call: TRBJ1-5; cdr3_aa: CSALDRTLGPQHF
v_call: TRBV10-3; clone_size: .; j_call: TRBJ2-1; cdr3_aa: CAISVAGATNEQFF
v_call: TRBV28; clone_size: once; j_call: TRBJ2-1; cdr3_aa: CASSSNLREQFF
v_call: TRBV7-3; clone_size: .; j_call: TRBJ1-1; cdr3_aa: CASSLTPQGYAEAFF
v_call: TRBV7-3; clone_size: .; j_call: TRBJ1-6; cdr3_aa: CASSLTGFNSPLHF
v_call: TRBV6-6; clone_size: .; j_call: TRBJ2-5; cdr3_aa: CASSPKETQYF
v_call: TRBV28; clone_size: .; j_call: TRBJ2-1; cdr3_aa: CASSPLMVYNEQFF
v_call: TRBV6-5; clone_size: once; j_call: TRBJ2-1; cdr3_aa: CASSYGVAGHNEQFF
v_call: TRBV10-3; clone_size: .; j_call: TRBJ2-3; cdr3_aa: CATFPTSAPQDTQYF
v_call: TRBV5-5; clone_size: .; j_call: TRBJ2-5; cdr3_aa: CASSSFRGGETQYF
v_call: TRBV5-1; clone_size: .; j_call: TRBJ2-2; cdr3_aa: CASSPGTSVHGELFF
v_call: TRBV7-3; clone_size: once; j_call: TRBJ2-1; cdr3_aa: CASSSSSGGAYEQFF
v_call: TRBV29-1; clone_size: .; j_call: TRBJ2-1; cdr3_aa: CSVGRLAGEQFF
v_call: TRBV4-1; clone_size: many; j_call: TRBJ1-6; cdr3_aa: CASSQEAGINNSPLHF
v_call: TRBV28; clone_size: .; j_call: TRBJ1-6; cdr3_aa: CASSLSPGLGTVFSPLHF
v_call: TRBV9; clone_size: once; j_call: TRBJ2-1; cdr3_aa: CASSVDRQNEQFF
v_call: TRBV6-5; clone_size: .; j_call: TRBJ1-5; cdr3_aa: CASRDQTGGNQPQHF
v_call: TRBV28; clone_size: .; j_call: TRBJ2-7; cdr3_aa: CASSPSAGGRGGSYEQYF
v_call: TRBV10-2; clone_size: .; j_call: TRBJ1-2; cdr3_aa: CASSEPGNYTF
v_call: TRBV10-3; clone_size: .; j_call: TRBJ1-2; cdr3_aa: CAINDRGPYGYTF
v_call: TRBV29-1; clone_size: .; j_call: TRBJ2-7; cdr3_aa: CSVAIQGSHEQYF
v_call: TRBV2; clone_size: few; j_call: TRBJ1-4; cdr3_aa: CASSTAGTANEKLFF
v_call: TRBV5-6; clone_size: .; j_call: TRBJ2-1; cdr3_aa: CASSSQSGRAYNEQFF
v_call: TRBV3-1/TRBV3-2; clone_size: once; j_call: TRBJ2-5; cdr3_aa: CASSQGTGSQETQYF
v_call: TRBV5-4; clone_size: .; j_call: TRBJ1-6; cdr3_aa: CASSFGTGYQNSPLHF
v_call: TRBV10-1; clone_size: .; j_call: TRBJ1-5; cdr3_aa: CASRRHWYSNQPQHF
v_call: TRBV11-2; clone_size: .; j_call: TRBJ2-3; cdr3_aa: CASSWGQQGSTDTQYF
v_call: TRBV6-1; clone_size: .; j_call: TRBJ2-2; cdr3_aa: CASSVRGGFGTGELFF
v_call: TRBV6-1; clone_size: .; j_call: TRBJ2-1; cdr3_aa: CASSETSGSGNEQFF
v_call: TRBV14; clone_size: .; j_call: TRBJ1-3; cdr3_aa: CASSQEGAGNTIYF
v_call: TRBV7-7; clone_size: .; j_call: TRBJ2-1; cdr3_aa: CASSPRTGQYNEQFF
v_call: TRBV9; clone_size: .; j_call: TRBJ2-1; cdr3_aa: CASSSGWGEQFF
v_call: TRBV28; clone_size: few; j_call: TRBJ1-5; cdr3_aa: CASRPQGFGAQHF
v_call: TRBV5-1; clone_size: .; j_call: TRBJ1-3; cdr3_aa: CASSQDRAASGNTIYF
v_call: TRBV6-5; clone_size: .; j_call: TRBJ2-3; cdr3_aa: CASKRGSTDTQYF
v_call: TRBV3-1/TRBV3-2; clone_size: .; j_call: TRBJ1-1; cdr3_aa: CASSHSTVMNTEAFF
v_call: TRBV3-1/TRBV3-2; clone_size: .; j_call: TRBJ2-7; cdr3_aa: CASSQNRGSYEQYF
v_call: TRBV19; clone_size: once; j_call: TRBJ2-3; cdr3_aa: CASRSGGSLTDTQYF
v_call: TRBV4-2; clone_size: .; j_call: TRBJ2-5; cdr3_aa: CASSQVGTSGTEETQYF
v_call: TRBV5-1; clone_size: .; j_call: TRBJ2-1; cdr3_aa: CASSSTASGEQFF
v_call: TRBV11-2; clone_size: many; j_call: TRBJ2-2; cdr3_aa: CASSRRGNTGELFF
v_call: TRBV2; clone_size: .; j_call: TRBJ1-1; cdr3_aa: CASVFYQAFF
v_call: TRBV11-3; clone_size: .; j_call: TRBJ2-1; cdr3_aa: CASSLSGLAGAGEQFF
v_call: TRBV11-2; clone_size: .; j_call: TRBJ2-7; cdr3_aa: CASSQTGTEPFYEQYF
v_call: TRBV10-3; clone_size: few; j_call: TRBJ2-1; cdr3_aa: CAISDSSGRFNEQFF
v_call: TRBV23-1; clone_size: .; j_call: TRBJ2-2; cdr3_aa: CASSRSVEPGELFF
v_call: TRBV5-1; clone_size: .; j_call: TRBJ1-1; cdr3_aa: CASSLGAELNTEAFF
v_call: TRBV14; clone_size: once; j_call: TRBJ2-7; cdr3_aa: CASSQGFAGTGGYEQYF
v_call: TRBV10-3; clone_size: .; j_call: TRBJ1-2; cdr3_aa: CAISGQVESGYTF
v_call: TRBV3-1/TRBV3-2; clone_size: .; j_call: TRBJ1-1; cdr3_aa: CASSPRTGPTRNTEAFF